Below, one TCR beta chain is given with its context. Its antigen is as yet unknown. Libraries were prepared by immunoSEQ multiplex PCR; TCRdb keeps only in-frame clonotypes and omits some of them. The sample consists of 120,000 or so clones, about 96% of them appearing once. This record belongs to a study of cytomegalovirus exposure and HLA in healthy donors. Overall study findings and caveats: Researchers reported that a few CMV-associated chains were confirmed in vitro as CMV antigen-specific.

V lost 6 bases to trimming and J lost 2 bases, with 10 bases between them. The length of the CDR3 is 13 residues. From germline, CDR1 is MDHEN and CDR2 SYDVKM. This receptor was taken from a man aged 18 to 29 in good health and CMV-seronegative. Specimen: PBMCs. The chain is built from TRBV28 and TRBJ2-5; D may be TRBD1 (5 bases). CDR3 residues: CASRQVTQETQYF. The CDR3 nucleotides read TGTGCCAGCAGACAGGTAACGCAAGAGACCCAGTACTTC.